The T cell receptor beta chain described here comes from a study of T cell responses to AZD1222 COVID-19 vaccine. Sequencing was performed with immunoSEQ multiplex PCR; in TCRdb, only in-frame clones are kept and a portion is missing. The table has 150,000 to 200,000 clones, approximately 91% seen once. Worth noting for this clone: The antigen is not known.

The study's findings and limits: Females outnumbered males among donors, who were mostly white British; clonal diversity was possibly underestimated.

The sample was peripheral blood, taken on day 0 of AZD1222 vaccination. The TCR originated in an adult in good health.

The CDR3 bases are TGTGCCAGCAGCGCGGACCCACTAGGAGCCGCCTACGAGCAGTACTTC. It specifies CASSADPLGAAYEQYF. This chain joins TRBV9 and TRBJ2-7, with D possibly TRBD2 on 5 matching bases. Germline CDR1 reads SGDLS; CDR2 reads YYNGEE. CDR3 length: 16 residues. With 3 bases removed from V and 2 bases from J, the gap between germline ends came to 18 bases. Complete variable domain (other parts from reference TRBV9 and TRBJ2-7): DSGVTQTPKHLITATGQRVTLRCSPRSGDLSVYWYQQSLDQGLQFLIQYYNGEERAKGNILERFSAQQFPDLHSELNLSSLELGDSALYFCASSADPLGAAYEQYFGPGTRLTVT.